This T cell receptor beta chain stems from a study of shared clonotypes between healthy human individuals. The protocol was immunoSEQ multiplex PCR, while the TCRdb copy is restricted to in-frame clones and leaves out a portion. The sample carries under 850,000 clones, over 55% recorded once. This clone came up a few times. The V gene lost 1 base and the J gene lost 0 bases, with 9 bases spanning the gap. The germline gives CDR1 SGHRS, CDR2 YFSETQ. The CDR3 is 15 amino acids. This TCR derives from a woman aged 25-40 years in good health. The sample taken for sequencing was memory CD4+ T cells sorted from blood. Subset indicated: CD45RA-negative fraction. The chain recombines TRBV5-1 with TRBJ2-3; no definite D call. CDR3 loop: CASSLMAASTDTQYF. Here the CDR3 DNA reads TGCGCCAGCAGCTTGATGGCGGCTAGCACAGATACGCAGTATTTT.